These 15 T cell receptor beta chains share one sample of origin, sequenced in a study of T cells in Graves' hyperthyroidism and ophthalmopathy. Amplified TCR beta CDR3 regions derived from RNA transcripts. A set of HTBI primers served as the primers for a first-round RT-PCR of the TCR CDR3. TCRdb processed the multiplex PCR reads anew with MiXCR; each CDR3 protein has one entry. Here the sample spans about 500,000 distinct CDR3 sequences, about 16% being singletons. The source material was blood. These receptors all come from a woman in her twenties or thirties with Graves' ophthalmopathy.

This clonotype was seen only once. The V and J genes are TRBV5-1 and TRBJ1-2; D possibly corresponds to TRBD1 (6 bases). The length of the CDR3 is 14 residues. Trimming took 0 bases from V and 6 from J, leaving 12 bases between them. From germline, CDR1 is SGHRS and CDR2 YFSETQ. CDR3 sequence: CASSLAGDRHGYTF. For the CDR3, the DNA is TGCGCCAGCAGCTTGGCCGGAGACAGGCATGGCTACACCTTC.

This clonotype was counted many times. The chain employs TRBV28 and TRBJ2-7; TRBD2 matches 8 bases. From germline, CDR1 is MDHEN and CDR2 SYDVKM. The CDR3 length is 14 residues. The V and J ends lost 6 bases and 3 bases, in that order; junction bases with no gene match: 7. The CDR3 loop is CASRSSGGDYEQYF. CDR3 bases: TGTGCCAGCAGGTCGTCGGGGGGGGACTACGAGCAGTACTTC.

This clonotype was picked up many times. The chain uses TRBV11-3 and TRBJ2-7; D possibly uses TRBD1 or TRBD2 (5 bases each). The length of the CDR3 is 15 residues. Germline V CDR1 and CDR2: SGHNT, YENEEA. Deletions cut 1 base from V and 2 bases from J, with 12 bases between. CDR3 nucleotides: TGTGCCAGCAGCTTAGGTCCCCAGGGACCCTACGAGCAGTACTTC. Protein: CASSLGPQGPYEQYF. The entire variable domain, with the rest obtained from reference TRBV11-3 and TRBJ2-7, is as follows: EAGVVQSPRYKIIEKKQPVAFWCNPISGHNTLYWYLQNLGQGPELLIRYENEEAVDDSQLPKDRFSAERLKGVDSTLKIQPAELGDSAVYLCASSLGPQGPYEQYFGPGTRLTVT.

This clonotype was observed many times. The rearrangement links TRBV30 to TRBJ1-1; D unresolved. This CDR3 contains 14 residues. Germline CDR1 is GTSNPN and CDR2 is SVGIG (reference sequence). Between the trimmed V and J ends, which lost 0 bases and 3 bases, there was a span of 11 bases. Written as DNA, the CDR3 is TGTGCCTGGAGTGTATTAGGGAGGGACACTGAAGCTTTCTTT. Protein sequence: CAWSVLGRDTEAFF.

This clonotype occurred a few times. The chain carries TRBV28 and TRBJ1-5; D might be TRBD1 (5 bases). The germline V gene has CDR1 MDHEN and CDR2 SYDVKM. V was pared by 6 bases and J by 6 bases, with 15 bases between. The CDR3 runs 14 residues. CDR3 residues: CASRPSGGGQPQHF. For the CDR3, the DNA is TGTGCCAGCAGGCCGTCTGGGGGTGGTCAGCCCCAGCATTTT.

This clonotype was seen at least ten times. The rearrangement links TRBV11-2 to TRBJ2-1, with 12 bases matching TRBD2. J gave up 6 bases and V 5 bases, and 5 bases lay outside the gene matches. This CDR3 region has 15 residues. In germline, CDR1 is SGHAT, CDR2 FQNNGV. This chain's CDR3 is CASSLGLAGLNEQFF. The CDR3 bases are TGTGCCAGCAGCCTCGGACTAGCGGGACTCAATGAGCAGTTCTTC.

This clonotype was recorded a few times. This rearrangement joins TRBV9 to TRBJ2-1, with D uncertain. Germline loops: CDR1 SGDLS, CDR2 YYNGEE. V gave up 10 bases and J gave up 0 bases, with 14 bases separating them. The length of the CDR3 is 14 residues. The CDR3 nucleotides are TGTGCCGGGCCGCGGTCGAGCTCCTACAATGAGCAGTTCTTC. As protein: CAGPRSSSYNEQFF. The complete variable domain, with remaining parts taken from reference TRBV9 and TRBJ2-1, reads DSGVTQTPKHLITATGQRVTLRCSPRSGDLSVYWYQQSLDQGLQFLIQYYNGEERAKGNILERFSAQQFPDLHSELNLSSLELGDSALYFCAGPRSSSYNEQFFGPGTRLTVL.

This clonotype was found a few times. V usage is TRBV6-2 or TRBV6-3 and J usage is TRBJ2-6; D remains unclear. The ends were cut back, 2 bases at V and 0 bases at J, with 5 bases in the middle. Per germline, CDR1 MNHEY and CDR2 SVGEGT. The CDR3 has 15 residues. In nucleotides, the CDR3 is TGTGCCAGCAGTTACGAGGCCTCTGGGGCCAACGTCCTGACTTTC. Translating it yields CASSYEASGANVLTF.

This clonotype was detected many times. The genes are TRBV7-9 and TRBJ2-7; D is perhaps TRBD2 (5 bases). V lost 1 base and J lost 3, with 13 bases in between. The CDR3 loop spans 15 amino acids. Germline V gene data show CDR1 as SEHNR and CDR2 as FQNEAQ (reference sequence). The CDR3 DNA sequence: TGTGCCAGCAGCTTAGGGGTCGGGATTCACTACGAGCAGTACTTC. Protein: CASSLGVGIHYEQYF.

This clonotype has just a few counts. The chain recombines TRBV30 with TRBJ2-1, with 10 bases matching TRBD2. The CDR3 sequence is 15 residues long. CDR1 GTSNPN and CDR2 SVGIG come from the germline V gene (reference sequence). Germline trimming cut 3 bases from V and 0 bases from J; bases unmatched to any gene: 2. CDR3 in amino acids: CAWSRTSGSYNEQFF. The CDR3 region has the DNA TGTGCCTGGAGCAGGACTAGCGGCTCCTACAATGAGCAGTTCTTC.

The gene calls are TRBV27 and TRBJ2-2, with 12 bases matching TRBD2. The CDR3 is made up of 19 amino acids. The junction had 11 bases not matched to a gene; V was cut back by 5 bases and J by 1 base. CDR1 MNHEY and CDR2 SMNVEV come from the germline V gene (reference sequence). The CDR3 spells CASSPSRLAGVKNTGELFF. The DNA of the CDR3 is TGTGCCAGCAGTCCCTCGAGACTAGCGGGAGTGAAGAACACCGGGGAGCTGTTTTTT.

This clonotype was counted only a few times. The rearrangement joins TRBV15 to TRBJ1-2; unclear D gene. Germline-derived CDR1 and CDR2 are LNHNV and YYDKDF (reference sequence). CDR3 length: 14 residues. Trimming took off 0 bases at V and 7 bases at J, with 12 bases between the two ends. The CDR3 sequence is CATSRDYVASGYTF. The DNA for the CDR3 is TGTGCCACCAGCAGAGATTATGTGGCGTCTGGCTACACCTTC.

This clonotype was seen a few times. The chain uses TRBV12-3 or TRBV12-4 and TRBJ1-5, with TRBD1 matching over 7 bases. CDR3 length: 15 amino acids. With 6 bases clipped from V and 7 bases from J, the junction kept 12 bases outside the gene matches. DNA for the CDR3: TGTGCCAGCAGGTCGGACAGGACGTTTAACCAGCCCCAGCATTTT. This sequence encodes CASRSDRTFNQPQHF.

This clonotype has only a few counts. The gene calls are TRBV27 and TRBJ1-2; a possible D gene is TRBD1 (6 bases). V lost 6 bases to trimming and J lost 4 bases, with 12 bases between them. The CDR3 consists of 13 residues. Germline V lookup: CDR1 MNHEY, CDR2 SMNVEV (reference sequence). The CDR3 DNA reads as TGTGCCAGCAGCTTTGCACAGGGCTATGGCTACACCTTC. The encoded protein is CASSFAQGYGYTF.

This clonotype was counted at least ten times. This chain joins TRBV6-1 and TRBJ2-7, with D perhaps TRBD1 (6 bases). The V end lost 9 bases, the J end lost 0 bases, and 21 bases lay between the germline ends. Germline CDR1 is MNHNS and CDR2 is SASEGT. The length of the CDR3 is 16 residues. The CDR3 DNA sequence: TGTGCCAGTAGTACTTGGGACACCATCTTCTCCTACGAGCAGTACTTC. Amino acid sequence: CASSTWDTIFSYEQYF.